This T cell receptor (beta chain) was found in a study of cytomegalovirus exposure and HLA in healthy donors. The PCR used 60 Vbeta and 13 Jbeta primers. Here immunoSEQ multiplex PCR was the method, and the copy in TCRdb shows in-frame clones only, minus some. The table shows approximately 110,000 clones, with over 65% occurring only once. General observations from the study: What a later analysis reportedly showed was that an Asian-associated ancestry cluster had fewer N-insertions than the approximately 700-donor mean. A missense variant in DCLRE1C was later tied to TCR beta V- and J-gene trimming. Among TCR beta chains, those listed as cytomegalovirus-associated numbered around 180. A later analysis showed that HLA-associated TCR beta chains had undergone more clonal expansion than equally common others.

This clone was recorded only once. Its cognate antigen is unknown. The J segment lost 11 bases and the V segment lost 4 bases, leaving 1 base of the junction unmatched. There are 11 residues in the CDR3. The germline V gene encodes CDR1 SGHNT and CDR2 YYREEE (reference sequence). J is TRBJ1-2 and V is TRBV5-4; TRBD1 matches at 11 bases. Sequencing was carried out using PBMCs. The sequence was obtained from a man aged 40-49 years in good health and CMV-seropositive. The CDR3, as DNA: TGTGCCAGCAGCGGGGACAGGGGGTACACCTTC. This sequence encodes CASSGDRGYTF. Combining the CDR3 with reference TRBV5-4 and TRBJ1-2 gives the whole variable domain ETGVTQSPTHLIKTRGQQVTLRCSSQSGHNTVSWYQQALGQGPQFIFQYYREEENGRGNFPPRFSGLQFPNYSSELNVNALELDDSALYLCASSGDRGYTFGSGTRLTVV.